A single sample is the source of the 9 T cell receptor beta chains below, sequenced in a study of early stage breast cancer tumors. The assay was immunoSEQ multiplex PCR, and TCRdb's table has in-frame clones only and misses some. The table lists about 36,000 clones, around 70% of them singletons. Sequenced material: blood. These receptors all come from a person aged 55 to 69 with breast cancer.

This chain joins TRBV5-6 and TRBJ1-2, with a possible D match to TRBD1 (5 bases). This CDR3 is built from 13 residues. Trimming took off 2 bases at V and 7 bases at J, with 12 bases between the two ends. CDR1 and CDR2 (germline): SGHDT, YYEEEE. CDR3 DNA sequence: TGTGCCAGCAGCTTCGACGGGGCCGGTGGCTACACCTTC. This encodes CASSFDGAGGYTF.

CDR3 bases: TGTGCCAGCAGCGTCGGGGGTGTGAACACTGAAGCTTTCTTT. The encoded protein is CASSVGGVNTEAFF. The chain recombines TRBV7-3 with TRBJ1-1, with D tentatively TRBD1 (5 bases). Trimming pared 5 bases from V and 0 bases from J, leaving 10 bases between. Germline assignment: CDR1 SGHTA and CDR2 FQGTGA. The CDR3 has 14 residues.

The rearrangement joins TRBV10-3 to TRBJ1-1; weak D call: TRBD1 (6 bases). V shed 2 bases and J shed 5 bases, with 12 bases lying between them. Germline CDR1 ENHRY, CDR2 SYGVKD. The CDR3 has 14 amino acids. CDR3 residues: CAISEVGAGTEAFF. In nucleotides, the CDR3 is TGTGCCATCAGTGAGGTGGGGGCCGGAACTGAAGCTTTCTTT.

V and J are TRBV5-4 and TRBJ2-7; D gene unclear. Germline loops: CDR1 SGHNT, CDR2 YYREEE (reference sequence). The CDR3 length is 13 residues. V lost 3 bases, J lost 7 bases, and 14 bases lay in between. The CDR3 bases are TGTGCCAGCAGCTCCGGACCCCTCCTGGAGCAGTACTTC. It codes for CASSSGPLLEQYF. Looking up the rest from reference TRBV5-4 and TRBJ2-7 gives the full variable domain: ETGVTQSPTHLIKTRGQQVTLRCSSQSGHNTVSWYQQALGQGPQFIFQYYREEENGRGNFPPRFSGLQFPNYSSELNVNALELDDSALYLCASSSGPLLEQYFGPGTRLTVT.

This clone has just a few counts. The chain carries TRBV18 and TRBJ2-7; the D call may be TRBD1 or TRBD2 (5 bases each). Germline values: CDR1 KGHSH, CDR2 LQKENI. Trimming shortened V by 6 bases and J by 8 bases, and 14 bases separated the two germline ends. There are 12 residues in the CDR3. DNA for the CDR3: TGTGCCAGCTCGCTTCCCCGGGGACAGCAGTACTTC. This gives the protein CASSLPRGQQYF.

The chain is built from TRBV7-2 and TRBJ1-5, with 7 bases fitting TRBD1. V dropped 5 bases and J dropped 6; count of bases not matched to a gene: 10. The germline V gene has CDR1 SGHTA and CDR2 FQGNSA. CDR3 length equals 15 residues. The CDR3 region is CASSASRGLSQPQHF. The CDR3 region has the DNA TGTGCCAGCAGCGCTTCTAGGGGGCTGAGTCAGCCCCAGCATTTT. The full variable domain, with the rest looked up from reference TRBV7-2 and TRBJ1-5, is GAGVSQSPSNKVTEKGKDVELRCDPISGHTALYWYRQSLGQGLEFLIYFQGNSAPDKSGLPSDRFSAERTGGSVSTLTIQRTQQEDSAVYLCASSASRGLSQPQHFGDGTRLSIL.

V and J are TRBV5-1 and TRBJ1-2, with a tentative D call TRBD1 (5 bases). The germline V and J ends were trimmed by 0 bases and 3 bases, with 9 bases remaining between them. This CDR3 is 14 amino acids long. CDR1 is SGHRS and CDR2 is YFSETQ in the germline V gene. The CDR3 DNA is TGCGCCAGCAGCTTGGCCGGGACGGACTATGGCTACACCTTC. Its protein is CASSLAGTDYGYTF.

This sequence joins TRBV19 and TRBJ1-2, with 8 bases lining up with TRBD1. J gave up 8 bases and V 4 bases, and 15 bases lay outside the gene matches. From germline, CDR1 is LNHDA and CDR2 SQIVND (reference sequence). This CDR3 has 16 amino acids. The CDR3 DNA is TGTGCCAGTAGTACCCAGGGGGCTATACCTAAAGTGGGCTACACCTTC. It is translated as CASSTQGAIPKVGYTF.

This clone was detected only once. The chain uses TRBV5-6 and TRBJ2-5, with 8 bases lining up with TRBD2. Germline-derived CDR1 and CDR2 are SGHDT and YYEEEE. CDR3 length equals 18 residues. J was trimmed by 0 bases and V by 2 bases; bases with no gene match: 12. In DNA, the CDR3 is TGTGCCAGCAGCTTCTATTATCCTAGCGGGTCGGACCAAGAGACCCAGTACTTC. Amino acid sequence: CASSFYYPSGSDQETQYF.